The 6 T cell receptor beta chains listed next were all sequenced from one sample in a study of beta chain features in type 1 diabetes. The entirety of the isolated RNA underwent reverse transcription, so expressed TCRB transcripts were sequenced. Produced via immunoSEQ multiplex PCR; TCRdb's table is partial and in-frame only. This table holds roughly 450,000 clones, roughly 10% found once. The specimen was naive CD4+ T cells from blood. Every receptor here comes from a woman aged 18-29 years in good health.

This clone was observed at least ten times. V is TRBV21-1 and J is TRBJ2-1. TRBV21-1 is a recognized pseudogene. CDR3 length: 16 amino acids. CDR3 in DNA: TGTGCCAGCAGCCCCCGGCATGCATCTGACTACAATGAGCAGTTCTTC. This sequence encodes CASSPRHASDYNEQFF.

This clone was recorded a few times. The chain carries TRBV29-1 and TRBJ2-5; 8 bases match TRBD2. Germline CDR1 SQVTM, CDR2 ANQGSEA. This CDR3 spans 14 amino acids. Trimming removed 6 bases from V and 5 bases from J; junction bases left unmatched: 11. CDR3 bases: TGCAGCGTCGGGGCGGGGGGCGCGTTGGAGACCCAGTACTTC. This encodes CSVGAGGALETQYF.

This clone was seen a handful of times. This CDR3 reads CSVTNRSNQPQHF. The CDR3 DNA sequence: TGCAGCGTTACCAACAGAAGCAATCAGCCCCAGCATTTT. The chain joins TRBV29-1 to TRBJ1-5; D gene uncertain. The CDR3 is 13 amino acids. CDR1 is SQVTM, CDR2 ANQGSEA, per germline. The germline V and J ends were trimmed by 5 bases and 1 base, with 9 bases remaining between them. Combining the CDR3 with reference TRBV29-1 and TRBJ1-5 gives the whole variable domain SAVISQKPSRDICQRGTSLTIQCQVDSQVTMMFWYRQQPGQSLTLIATANQGSEATYESGFVIDKFPISRPNLTFSTLTVSNMSPEDSSIYLCSVTNRSNQPQHFGDGTRLSIL.

A few counts support this clone. The rearrangement uses TRBV11-3 and TRBJ2-7; TRBD1 matches 7 bases. The CDR3 loop spans 15 amino acids. V was pared by 2 bases and J by 4 bases, with 8 bases of the junction left unmatched. The germline V gene has CDR1 SGHNT and CDR2 YENEEA. The CDR3 DNA sequence: TGTGCCAGCAGCTTATGGGGCGACAGGGTATACGAGCAGTACTTC. It translates to CASSLWGDRVYEQYF.

This sequence joins TRBV27 and TRBJ1-6; no definite D call. Deletions cut 3 bases from V and 7 bases from J, with 16 bases between. The germline CDR1 and CDR2 sequences are MNHEY and SMNVEV (reference sequence). CDR3 length: 16 amino acids. For the CDR3, the DNA is TGTGCCAGCAGTTTTTCCAGGTCCGCGCCCAATTCACCCCTCCACTTT. Protein sequence: CASSFSRSAPNSPLHF.

The J gene is TRBJ2-5, the V gene TRBV7-6; D is ambiguous. The germline CDR1 and CDR2 sequences are SGHVS and FNYEAQ. The V end lost 3 bases, the J end lost 9 bases, and 17 bases lay between the germline ends. The CDR3 contains 14 residues. The CDR3 nucleotides are TGTGCCAGCAGCTTTGAGGTTACAGCCGCGTCCCAGTACTTC. It translates to CASSFEVTAASQYF.